These T cell receptor beta chains were read from a single sample in a study of CXCR3-negative and CXCR3-positive naive CD8 T cells. TCRdb derives one entry per CDR3 protein from the 5' RACE reads, leaving out DNA. The record lists tens of thousands of distinct CDR3 sequences, of which the ten most abundant hold about 0.57%. Sequencing was carried out using naive CXCR3+ CD8+ T cells from blood. Receptors were obtained from a human donor in good health. Some clones in this sample may be carry-over from other donors' samples. Both conserved end residues are part of each CDR3.

v_call,j_call,cdr3_aa
TRBV28,TRBJ2-7,CASSYLGQPYEQYF
TRBV5-5,TRBJ2-7,CASSLEWRSGHSREQYF
TRBV4-3,TRBJ2-1,CASSPGTGLNDEQFF
TRBV4-2,TRBJ1-1,CASSPPGEEAFF
TRBV7-2,TRBJ1-6,CASSSPGSYNSPLHF
TRBV4-2,TRBJ2-1,CASSQDATGTYNEQFF
TRBV6-5,TRBJ2-7,CASSYGGSTYEQYF
TRBV27,TRBJ2-6,CASSFFETGPSGANVLTF
TRBV7-9,TRBJ1-5,CASSLGGLQPQHF
TRBV7-2,TRBJ2-1,CASSLGTGYNEQFF
TRBV11-2,TRBJ2-7,CASSPGLSAYEQYF